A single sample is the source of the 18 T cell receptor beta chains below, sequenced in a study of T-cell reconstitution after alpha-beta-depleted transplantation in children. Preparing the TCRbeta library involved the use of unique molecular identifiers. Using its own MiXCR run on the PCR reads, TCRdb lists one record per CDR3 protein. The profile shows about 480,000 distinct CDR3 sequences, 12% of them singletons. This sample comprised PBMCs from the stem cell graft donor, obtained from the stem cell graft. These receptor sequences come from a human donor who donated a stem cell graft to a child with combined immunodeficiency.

In DNA form, the CDR3 reads TGTGCCAGCAGCTTTAGCCGTCCGGAGGGGCGGGAGACCCAGTACTTC. Residues: CASSFSRPEGRETQYF. The gene calls are TRBV7-2 and TRBJ2-5, with a tentative D call TRBD2 (6 bases). Germline CDR1 reads SGHTA; CDR2 reads FQGNSA. This CDR3 is 16 amino acids long. The V gene lost 3 bases and the J gene lost 5 bases, with 19 bases spanning the gap.

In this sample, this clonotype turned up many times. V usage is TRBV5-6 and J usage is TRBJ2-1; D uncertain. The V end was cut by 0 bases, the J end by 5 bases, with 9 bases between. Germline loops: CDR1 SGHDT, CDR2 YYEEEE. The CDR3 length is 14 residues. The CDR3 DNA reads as TGTGCCAGCAGCTTGGGGGCCAGGCACAATGAGCAGTTCTTC. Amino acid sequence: CASSLGARHNEQFF.

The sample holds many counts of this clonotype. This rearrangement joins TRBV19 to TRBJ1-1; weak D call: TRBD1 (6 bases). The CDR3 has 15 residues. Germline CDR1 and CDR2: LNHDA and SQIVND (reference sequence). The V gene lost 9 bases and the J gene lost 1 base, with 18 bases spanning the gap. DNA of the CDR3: TGTGCCAGCGTCTCCCCGGGGGCGAAGAACACTGAAGCTTTCTTT. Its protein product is CASVSPGAKNTEAFF. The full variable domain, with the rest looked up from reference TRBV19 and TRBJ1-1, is DGGITQSPKYLFRKEGQNVTLSCEQNLNHDAMYWYRQDPGQGLRLIYYSQIVNDFQKGDIAEGYSVSREKKESFPLTVTSAQKNPTAFYLCASVSPGAKNTEAFFGQGTRLTVV.

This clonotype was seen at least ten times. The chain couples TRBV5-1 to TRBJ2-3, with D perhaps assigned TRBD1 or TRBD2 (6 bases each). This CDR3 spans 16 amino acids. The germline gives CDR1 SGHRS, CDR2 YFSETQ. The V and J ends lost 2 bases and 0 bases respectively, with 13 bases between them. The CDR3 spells CASSFRGGPSTDTQYF. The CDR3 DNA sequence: TGCGCCAGCAGCTTTCGAGGGGGGCCTAGCACAGATACGCAGTATTTT.

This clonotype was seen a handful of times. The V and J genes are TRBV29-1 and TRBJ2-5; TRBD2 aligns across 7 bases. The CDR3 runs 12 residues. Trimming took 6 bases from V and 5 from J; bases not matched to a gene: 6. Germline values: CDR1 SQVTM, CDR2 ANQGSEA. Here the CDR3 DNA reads TGCAGCGTGACCCGGGGAGGGGAGACCCAGTACTTC. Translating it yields CSVTRGGETQYF.

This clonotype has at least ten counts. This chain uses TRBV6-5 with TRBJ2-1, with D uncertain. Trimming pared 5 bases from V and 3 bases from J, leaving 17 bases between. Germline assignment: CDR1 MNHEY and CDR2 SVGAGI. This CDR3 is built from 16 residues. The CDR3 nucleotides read TGTGCCAGCAGTAGAGGAAAGACTGGATACTACAATGAGCAGTTCTTC. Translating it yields CASSRGKTGYYNEQFF.

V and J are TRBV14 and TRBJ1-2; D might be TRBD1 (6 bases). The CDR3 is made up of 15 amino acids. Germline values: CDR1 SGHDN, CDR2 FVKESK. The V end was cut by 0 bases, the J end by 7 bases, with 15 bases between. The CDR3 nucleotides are TGTGCCAGCAGCCAAGAAATGGCGGGGGGCTCTGGCTACACCTTC. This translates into CASSQEMAGGSGYTF.

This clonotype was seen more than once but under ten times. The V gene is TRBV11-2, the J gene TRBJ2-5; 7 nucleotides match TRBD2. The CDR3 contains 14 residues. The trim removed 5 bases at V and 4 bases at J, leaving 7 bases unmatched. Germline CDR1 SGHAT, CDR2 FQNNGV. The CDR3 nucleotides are TGTGCCAGCAGCAAGAGAGGGGAGGGAGAGACCCAGTACTTC. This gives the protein CASSKRGEGETQYF.

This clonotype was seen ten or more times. The CDR3 nucleotides are TGTGCCAGCAGTTTAGGCGGGTACACAGATACGCAGTATTTT. As protein: CASSLGGYTDTQYF. V and J are TRBV12-3 or TRBV12-4 and TRBJ2-3, with D tentatively TRBD2 (5 bases). The CDR3 consists of 14 residues. V shed 1 base and J shed 2 bases, with 7 bases lying between them.

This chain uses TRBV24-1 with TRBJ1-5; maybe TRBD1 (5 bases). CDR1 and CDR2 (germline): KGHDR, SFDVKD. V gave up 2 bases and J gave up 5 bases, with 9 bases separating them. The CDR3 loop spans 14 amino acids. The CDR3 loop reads CATSDYGTDQPQHF. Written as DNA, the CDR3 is TGTGCCACCAGTGATTACGGGACGGATCAGCCCCAGCATTTT.

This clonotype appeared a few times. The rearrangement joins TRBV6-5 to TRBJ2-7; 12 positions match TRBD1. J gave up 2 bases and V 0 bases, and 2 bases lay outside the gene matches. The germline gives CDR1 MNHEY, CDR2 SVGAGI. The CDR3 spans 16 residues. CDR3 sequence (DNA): TGTGCCAGCAGTTACTCCGGGACAGGGGGCACCTACGAGCAGTACTTC. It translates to CASSYSGTGGTYEQYF.

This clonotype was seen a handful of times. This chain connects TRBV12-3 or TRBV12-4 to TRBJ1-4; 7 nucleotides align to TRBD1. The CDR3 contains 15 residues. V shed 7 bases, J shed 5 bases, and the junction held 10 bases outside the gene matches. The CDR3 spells CASTPGQMLNEKLFF. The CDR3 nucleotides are TGTGCCAGCACCCCGGGACAGATGCTAAATGAAAAACTGTTTTTT.

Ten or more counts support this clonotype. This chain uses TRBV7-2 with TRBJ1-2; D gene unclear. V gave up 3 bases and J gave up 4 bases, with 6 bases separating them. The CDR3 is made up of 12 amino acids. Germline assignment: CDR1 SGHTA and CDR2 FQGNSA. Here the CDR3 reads CASSLAGYGYTF. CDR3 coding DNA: TGTGCCAGCAGCTTGGCAGGCTATGGCTACACCTTC.

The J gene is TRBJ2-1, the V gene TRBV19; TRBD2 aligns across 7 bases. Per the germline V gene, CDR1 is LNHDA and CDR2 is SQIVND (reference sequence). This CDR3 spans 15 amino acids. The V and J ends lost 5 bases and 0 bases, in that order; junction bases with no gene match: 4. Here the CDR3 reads CASSWLADSYNEQFF. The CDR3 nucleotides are TGTGCCAGTAGTTGGCTAGCGGACTCCTACAATGAGCAGTTCTTC.

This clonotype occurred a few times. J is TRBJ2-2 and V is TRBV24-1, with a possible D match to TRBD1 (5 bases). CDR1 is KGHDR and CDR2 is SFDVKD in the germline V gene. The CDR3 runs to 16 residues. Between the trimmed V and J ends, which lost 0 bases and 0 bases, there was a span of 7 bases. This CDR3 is CATSDLKGANTGELFF. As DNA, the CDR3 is TGTGCCACCAGTGATTTGAAAGGGGCGAACACCGGGGAGCTGTTTTTT.

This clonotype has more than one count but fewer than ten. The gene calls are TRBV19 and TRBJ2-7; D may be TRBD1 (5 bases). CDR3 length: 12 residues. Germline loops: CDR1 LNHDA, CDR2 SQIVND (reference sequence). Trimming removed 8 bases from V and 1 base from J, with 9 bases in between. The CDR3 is CASGAGSYEQYF. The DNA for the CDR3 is TGTGCCAGTGGGGCAGGGTCCTACGAGCAGTACTTC.

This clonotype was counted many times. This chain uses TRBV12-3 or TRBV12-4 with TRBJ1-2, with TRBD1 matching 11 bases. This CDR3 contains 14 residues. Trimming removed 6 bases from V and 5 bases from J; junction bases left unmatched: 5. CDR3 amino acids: CASSRTGGEYGYTF. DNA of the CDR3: TGTGCCAGCAGCCGGACAGGGGGCGAATATGGCTACACCTTC.

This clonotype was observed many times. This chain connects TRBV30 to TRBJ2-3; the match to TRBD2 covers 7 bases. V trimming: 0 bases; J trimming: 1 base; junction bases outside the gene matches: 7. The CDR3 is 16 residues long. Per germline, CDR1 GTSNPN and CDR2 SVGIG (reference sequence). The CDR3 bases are TGTGCCTGGAGTGTACGTGGGGGAGGGGGCACAGATACGCAGTATTTT. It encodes CAWSVRGGGGTDTQYF.